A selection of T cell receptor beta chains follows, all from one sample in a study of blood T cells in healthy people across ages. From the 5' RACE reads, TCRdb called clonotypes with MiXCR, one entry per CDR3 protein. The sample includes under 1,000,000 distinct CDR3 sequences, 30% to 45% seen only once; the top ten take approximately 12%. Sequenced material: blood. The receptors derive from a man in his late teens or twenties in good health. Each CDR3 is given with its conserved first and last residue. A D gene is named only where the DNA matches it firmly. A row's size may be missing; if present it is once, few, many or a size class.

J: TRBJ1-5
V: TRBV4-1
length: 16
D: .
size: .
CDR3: CASNLADGLSNQPQHF
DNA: TGCGCCAGCAACCTTGCGGACGGGCTTAGCAATCAGCCCCAGCATTTT

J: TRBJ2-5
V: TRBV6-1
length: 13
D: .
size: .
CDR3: CASIMIRGETQYF
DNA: TGTGCCAGCATTATGATCCGGGGAGAGACCCAGTACTTC

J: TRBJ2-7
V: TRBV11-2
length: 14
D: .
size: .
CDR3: CATTREDAFREQYF
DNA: TGTGCCACAACACGCGAGGACGCCTTCCGCGAGCAGTACTTC

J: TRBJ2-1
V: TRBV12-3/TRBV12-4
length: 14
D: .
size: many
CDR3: CASSLFDSANEQFF
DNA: TGTGCCAGCAGTTTATTTGACAGCGCCAATGAGCAGTTCTTC

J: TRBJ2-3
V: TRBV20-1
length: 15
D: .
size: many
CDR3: CSARDPGANTDTQYF
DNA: TGCAGTGCTAGAGACCCAGGGGCTAACACAGATACGCAGTATTTT

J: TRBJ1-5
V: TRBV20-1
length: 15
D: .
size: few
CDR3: CSAIEGGAGNQPQHF
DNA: TGCAGTGCCATAGAAGGGGGGGCCGGGAATCAGCCCCAGCATTTT

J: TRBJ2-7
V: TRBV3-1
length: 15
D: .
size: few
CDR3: CASSQDVRRTYEQYF
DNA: TGTGCCAGCAGCCAAGACGTCCGGCGTACCTACGAGCAGTACTTC

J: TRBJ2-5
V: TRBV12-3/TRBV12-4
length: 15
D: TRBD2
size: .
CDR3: CASSPSSGDYNGQYF
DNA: TGTGCCAGCAGTCCCTCTAGCGGGGATTACAATGGGCAGTACTTC

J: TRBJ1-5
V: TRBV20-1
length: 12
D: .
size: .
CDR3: CSAKTSNQPQHF
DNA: TGCAGTGCCAAGACTTCCAATCAGCCCCAGCATTTT

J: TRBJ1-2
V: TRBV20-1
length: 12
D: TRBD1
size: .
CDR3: CSATGQGHGYTF
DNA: TGCAGTGCTACCGGACAGGGCCATGGCTACACCTTC

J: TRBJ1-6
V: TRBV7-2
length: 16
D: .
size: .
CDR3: CASSLRAYSYNSPLHF
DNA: TGTGCCAGCAGCTTAAGGGCCTACTCCTATAATTCACCCCTCCACTTT